Following are 25 T cell receptor beta chains from one sample sequenced in a study of cytomegalovirus exposure and HLA in healthy donors. A multiplex PCR was run with 60 Vbeta primers and 13 Jbeta primers. Here immunoSEQ multiplex PCR was the method, and the copy in TCRdb shows in-frame clones only, minus some. The repertoire holds around 180,000 clones, roughly 80% seen once, with 2.4% in the top ten. The material sequenced was PBMCs. These receptors all come from a male donor in good health and CMV-seronegative.

The chain links TRBV28 to TRBJ2-3; a weak D match, TRBD2 (5 bases). Trimming shortened V by 10 bases and J by 2 bases, and 16 bases separated the two germline ends. The germline V gene encodes CDR1 MDHEN and CDR2 SYDVKM. The CDR3 loop spans 14 amino acids. The CDR3 nucleotides are TGTGCCACCTTAAACCGGGGTCTCACAGATACGCAGTATTTT. It is translated as CATLNRGLTDTQYF. Supplemented by reference TRBV28 and TRBJ2-3, the full variable domain reads DVKVTQSSRYLVKRTGEKVFLECVQDMDHENMFWYRQDPGLGLRLIYFSYDVKMKEKGDIPEGYSVSREKKERFSLILESASTNQTSMYLCATLNRGLTDTQYFGPGTRLTVL.

This clone was seen a handful of times. The chain carries TRBV7-2 and TRBJ1-5, with D tentatively TRBD1 (6 bases). Looked up from germline, CDR1 is SGHTA and CDR2 is FQGNSA. The CDR3 spans 14 residues. Deletions cut 3 bases from V and 2 bases from J, with 8 bases between. The CDR3, as DNA: TGTGCCAGCAGCTTGTCAGGGGGCAATCAGCCCCAGCATTTT. The encoded protein is CASSLSGGNQPQHF.

Concerning this clone itself: This is likely a read error, given that the CDR3 carries no conserved phenylalanine or tryptophan at its end. DNA for the CDR3: TGTGCCAGCAGTTTTTATAAGGGGGAAACTGAAGCTTTCCTT. Translation: CASSFYKGETEAFL. The chain uses TRBV28 and TRBJ1-1, with D possibly being TRBD1 (6 bases). This CDR3 has 14 residues. CDR1 is MDHEN and CDR2 is SYDVKM in the germline V gene. V lost 3 bases, J lost 5 bases, and 13 bases lay in between.

V is TRBV19 and J is TRBJ2-4; 9 bases map to TRBD1. Trimming cost V 5 bases and J 2 bases; bases outside gene matches: 7. Germline V gives CDR1 LNHDA, CDR2 SQIVND (reference sequence). This CDR3 region has 16 residues. The CDR3 reads CASSLGQGASKNIQYF. The CDR3 DNA is TGTGCCAGTAGTCTGGGACAGGGAGCATCCAAAAACATTCAGTACTTC.

The sample holds many counts of this clone. The chain has TRBV4-3 and TRBJ1-1; no clear D. Germline-derived CDR1 and CDR2 are LGHNA and YSLEER. The CDR3 totals 14 residues. Trimming took 2 bases from V and 7 from J, leaving 14 bases between them. The CDR3 region is CASSQHSAGGEAFF. CDR3 nucleotide sequence: TGCGCCAGCAGCCAACACAGCGCAGGAGGTGAAGCTTTCTTT.

The chain uses TRBV27 and TRBJ2-1, with TRBD1 identical over 8 bases. The CDR3 runs 16 residues. CDR1 and CDR2 from the germline V gene are MNHEY and SMNVEV (reference sequence). Trimming removed 1 base from V and 5 bases from J; junction bases left unmatched: 7. In nucleotides, the CDR3 is TGTGCCAGCAGTTTATTGGGCAGGGGGCACGACAATGAGCAGTTCTTC. Its translation: CASSLLGRGHDNEQFF.

The chain employs TRBV7-6 and TRBJ2-7; perhaps TRBD2 as D (5 bases). Trimming cost V 3 bases and J 7 bases, with 16 bases left between them. The CDR3 loop spans 14 amino acids. CDR1 is SGHVS and CDR2 is FNYEAQ in the germline V gene. CDR3 region: CASSLGVILGEQYF. Here the CDR3 DNA reads TGTGCCAGCAGCTTGGGAGTCATACTCGGAGAGCAGTACTTC.

This clone was detected once. V gene TRBV19 combines with J gene TRBJ2-5; 9 nucleotides line up with TRBD1. The V segment lost 8 bases and the J segment 0 bases; nucleotides outside the gene matches: 1. This CDR3 region has 13 residues. The germline gives CDR1 LNHDA, CDR2 SQIVND (reference sequence). The CDR3 region has the DNA TGTGCCAGTTGGGACAGGGACCAAGAGACCCAGTACTTC. Amino acids: CASWDRDQETQYF.

The rearrangement joins TRBV7-2 to TRBJ2-3, with 7 bases fitting TRBD1. This CDR3 contains 15 residues. Losses at the gene ends were 5 bases for V and 5 bases for J; bases not matched to a gene: 10. CDR1 and CDR2 from the germline V gene are SGHTA and FQGNSA. CDR3 sequence reads: CASSLLRGGGDTQYF. CDR3 in DNA: TGTGCCAGCAGCCTGCTGAGAGGGGGCGGAGATACGCAGTATTTT.

This clone was found once. The chain couples TRBV11-2 to TRBJ1-1, with D possibly matching TRBD1 (6 bases). The CDR3 extends over 14 amino acids. Germline CDR1 is SGHAT and CDR2 is FQNNGV. V lost 6 bases and J lost 4, with 15 bases in between. CDR3 sequence reads: CASSNVGQITEAFF. The CDR3, as DNA: TGTGCCAGCAGTAACGTTGGACAGATCACTGAAGCTTTCTTT.

This sequence joins TRBV6-1 and TRBJ2-1; D is perhaps TRBD2 (6 bases). CDR1 is MNHNS and CDR2 is SASEGT in the germline V gene. The V gene lost 7 bases and the J gene lost 4 bases, with 14 bases spanning the gap. The CDR3 has 14 amino acids. CDR3 DNA: TGTGCCAGCATTCGGGGGAACCCATACAATGAGCAGTTCTTC. Translating gives CASIRGNPYNEQFF.

The V and J genes are TRBV6-6 and TRBJ1-1; no clear D gene. Germline V gene sequence: CDR1 MNHNY, CDR2 SVGAGI (reference sequence). V was pared by 6 bases and J by 2 bases, with 10 bases between. This CDR3 region has 13 residues. The DNA for the CDR3 is TGTGCCAGCAGATACGGAGGCAACACTGAAGCTTTCTTT. It translates to CASRYGGNTEAFF.

This clone showed up just once. This chain joins TRBV19 and TRBJ2-5; 11 positions match TRBD2. V lost 4 bases and J lost 4; bases outside the gene matches: 2. CDR1 is LNHDA, CDR2 SQIVND, per germline (reference sequence). The CDR3 has 14 amino acids. The CDR3 loop reads CASSTGLAGETQYF. The CDR3 region has the DNA TGTGCCAGTAGTACAGGACTAGCGGGAGAGACCCAGTACTTC. Supplemented by reference TRBV19 and TRBJ2-5, the full variable domain reads DGGITQSPKYLFRKEGQNVTLSCEQNLNHDAMYWYRQDPGQGLRLIYYSQIVNDFQKGDIAEGYSVSREKKESFPLTVTSAQKNPTAFYLCASSTGLAGETQYFGPGTRLLVL.

The rearrangement links TRBV28 to TRBJ2-2, with a weak D call TRBD2 (5 bases). Per germline, CDR1 MDHEN and CDR2 SYDVKM. Trimming shortened V by 6 bases and J by 9 bases, and 20 bases separated the two germline ends. The CDR3 is made up of 15 amino acids. For the CDR3, the DNA is TGTGCCAGCAGCCCGGGATCCCCGGAGGTCCGGGAGCTGTTTTTT. This encodes CASSPGSPEVRELFF. The variable domain in full, completed from reference TRBV28 and TRBJ2-2, reads DVKVTQSSRYLVKRTGEKVFLECVQDMDHENMFWYRQDPGLGLRLIYFSYDVKMKEKGDIPEGYSVSREKKERFSLILESASTNQTSMYLCASSPGSPEVRELFFGEGSRLTVL.

The chain uses TRBV30 and TRBJ1-3, with D perhaps TRBD1 (6 bases). The V gene lost 0 bases and the J gene lost 3 bases, with 15 bases spanning the gap. This CDR3 contains 16 residues. The germline CDR1 and CDR2 sequences are GTSNPN and SVGIG (reference sequence). This chain's CDR3 is CAWSVGTGIDGNTIYF. CDR3 DNA sequence: TGTGCCTGGAGTGTCGGTACAGGGATAGATGGAAACACCATATATTTT.

The chain uses TRBV9 and TRBJ2-3, with D possibly being TRBD1 (5 bases). Deletions cut 5 bases from V and 0 bases from J, with 10 bases between. This CDR3 comprises 14 residues. CDR1 is SGDLS and CDR2 is YYNGEE in the germline V gene. Here the CDR3 reads CASSGHLSTDTQYF. The DNA of the CDR3 is TGTGCCAGCAGTGGACACCTAAGCACAGATACGCAGTATTTT.

This clone was counted only a few times. V usage is TRBV6-1 and J usage is TRBJ2-7; 12 bases are a match to TRBD1. CDR3 length: 15 residues. CDR1 is MNHNS, CDR2 SASEGT, per germline. The V gene end was trimmed by 5 bases and the J gene end by 3 bases; junction bases not matched to a gene: 5. In nucleotides, the CDR3 is TGTGCCAGCAGTCCCGGGACAGGGGGCGGCTACGAGCAGTACTTC. As protein: CASSPGTGGGYEQYF.

The rearrangement uses TRBV28 and TRBJ1-5; no clear D gene. The CDR3 runs 19 residues. Deletions cut 3 bases from V and 2 bases from J, with 23 bases between. CDR1 and CDR2 from the germline V gene are MDHEN and SYDVKM. This CDR3 is CASSLSGGLIDVRNQPQHF. The CDR3 coding sequence is TGTGCCAGCAGTTTGTCAGGAGGTTTAATCGATGTTCGCAATCAGCCCCAGCATTTT.

V is TRBV7-3 and J is TRBJ2-1; D may be TRBD1 (6 bases). The CDR3 has 13 residues. V gave up 5 bases and J gave up 4 bases, with 9 bases separating them. Germline V lookup: CDR1 SGHTA, CDR2 FQGTGA. DNA of the CDR3: TGTGCCAGCAGCCCGACAGGATACAATGAGCAGTTCTTC. Amino acids: CASSPTGYNEQFF.

The J gene is TRBJ1-5, the V gene TRBV7-9; 7 bases are shared with TRBD1. CDR1 SEHNR and CDR2 FQNEAQ come from the germline V gene (reference sequence). V lost 3 bases to trimming and J lost 5 bases; unmatched junction nucleotides: 10. This CDR3 has 16 residues. The CDR3 DNA reads as TGTGCCAGCAGCTTTAGCCCGACAGGGTTGGATCAGCCCCAGCATTTT. Translated, it gives CASSFSPTGLDQPQHF. Drawing the rest from reference TRBV7-9 and TRBJ1-5, the complete variable domain is DTGVSQNPRHKITKRGQNVTFRCDPISEHNRLYWYRQTLGQGPEFLTYFQNEAQLEKSRLLSDRFSAERPKGSFSTLEIQRTEQGDSAMYLCASSFSPTGLDQPQHFGDGTRLSIL.

The CDR3 DNA is TGCAGCGTTGAAGACTGGGACAGGGGAACCTACGAGCAGTACTTC. It is translated as CSVEDWDRGTYEQYF. This rearrangement joins TRBV29-1 to TRBJ2-7; 10 positions match TRBD1. V gave up 0 bases and J gave up 2 bases; unmatched junction bases: 4. Germline V gives CDR1 SQVTM, CDR2 ANQGSEA. The CDR3 spans 15 residues.

V is TRBV19 and J is TRBJ2-2; 7 bases map to TRBD1. V gave up 5 bases and J gave up 3 bases; unmatched junction bases: 6. The CDR3 extends over 15 amino acids. CDR1 is LNHDA, CDR2 SQIVND, per germline (reference sequence). CDR3 nucleotides: TGTGCCAGTAGTGTTAACAGGGGATACACCGGGGAGCTGTTTTTT. This sequence encodes CASSVNRGYTGELFF.

The rearrangement joins TRBV27 to TRBJ2-7, with D possibly matching TRBD2 (6 bases). The V and J ends lost 7 bases and 1 base respectively, with 14 bases between them. The CDR3 extends over 14 amino acids. Germline CDR1 reads MNHEY; CDR2 reads SMNVEV (reference sequence). The CDR3 region has the DNA TGTGCCAGCACTTCCCGGCGGGGATCCTACGAGCAGTACTTC. The encoded protein is CASTSRRGSYEQYF.

In its sample, this clone was seen a few times. The chain links TRBV4-3 to TRBJ2-5, with a tentative D call TRBD1 (5 bases). The V and J ends lost 1 base and 5 bases respectively, with 14 bases between them. CDR3 length equals 15 residues. Germline V gene lookup returns CDR1 LGHNA and CDR2 YSLEER. This chain's CDR3 is CASSQGQWGGETQYF. In DNA form, the CDR3 reads TGCGCCAGCAGCCAAGGACAGTGGGGTGGGGAGACCCAGTACTTC.

J is TRBJ1-3 and V is TRBV7-8, with D possibly matching TRBD1 (5 bases). CDR1 is SGHVS and CDR2 is FQNEAQ in the germline V gene. This CDR3 spans 15 amino acids. V lost 3 bases and J 0 bases, leaving 9 bases between the germline ends. This CDR3 reads CASSLGGSSGNTIYF. CDR3 bases: TGTGCCAGCAGCTTGGGGGGTTCCTCTGGAAACACCATATATTTT.